A selection of T cell receptor beta chains follows, all from one sample in a study of blood T cell dynamics during melanoma immunotherapy. Measured with immunoSEQ multiplex PCR; TCRdb has only the in-frame clones, and not every one. This table has some 16,000 clones, 85% to 90% appearing once. This sample comprised blood, obtained from a patient treated with checkpoint blockade. Every receptor here comes from a human donor with melanoma. CDR3s include the opening cysteine and the closing phenylalanine or tryptophan. The D gene is left open where the match is weak. Not all rows give a size; the values are once, few, many and, for expanded clones, a class.

v_call: TRBV6-1
clone_size: -
d_call: TRBD1
j_call: TRBJ1-5
cdr3_aa: CASSRRDRGDQPQHF
cdr3_nt: TGTGCCAGCAGTCGCCGGGACAGGGGTGATCAGCCCCAGCATTTT

v_call: TRBV28
clone_size: -
d_call: -
j_call: TRBJ1-2
cdr3_aa: CASSPIDGSTYGYTF
cdr3_nt: TGTGCCAGCAGTCCAATAGACGGAAGTACCTATGGCTACACCTTC

v_call: TRBV6-5
clone_size: -
d_call: TRBD1
j_call: TRBJ2-3
cdr3_aa: CASRGTGKDTQYF
cdr3_nt: TGTGCCAGCAGAGGGACAGGGAAGGATACGCAGTATTTT

v_call: TRBV7-7
clone_size: -
d_call: -
j_call: TRBJ2-1
cdr3_aa: CASSFQPGDNEQFF
cdr3_nt: TGTGCCAGCAGCTTCCAGCCAGGGGACAATGAGCAGTTCTTC

v_call: TRBV11-2
clone_size: -
d_call: TRBD1
j_call: TRBJ1-4
cdr3_aa: CASRRQTGYYEKLFF
cdr3_nt: TGTGCCAGCAGGAGACAGACAGGGTACTATGAAAAACTGTTTTTT

v_call: TRBV27
clone_size: -
d_call: -
j_call: TRBJ2-7
cdr3_aa: CASRLDRGRFYEQYF
cdr3_nt: TGTGCCAGCAGGCTCGATCGGGGAAGGTTCTACGAGCAGTACTTC

v_call: TRBV4-1
clone_size: -
d_call: TRBD1
j_call: TRBJ2-1
cdr3_aa: CASSPYLGQIYNEQFF
cdr3_nt: TGCGCCAGCAGCCCCTACTTGGGACAGATCTACAATGAGCAGTTCTTC

v_call: TRBV5-8
clone_size: -
d_call: -
j_call: TRBJ1-5
cdr3_aa: CASSIGTDSNQPQHF
cdr3_nt: TGTGCCAGCAGCATCGGGACGGATAGCAATCAGCCCCAGCATTTT

v_call: TRBV6-1
clone_size: -
d_call: -
j_call: TRBJ1-3
cdr3_aa: CASSVGRPSSGNTIYF
cdr3_nt: TGTGCCAGCAGTGTTGGACGGCCCAGCTCTGGAAACACCATATATTTT

v_call: TRBV5-6
clone_size: -
d_call: -
j_call: TRBJ1-4
cdr3_aa: CASSLKAGRIEGEKLFF
cdr3_nt: TGTGCCAGCAGCTTAAAGGCAGGGCGGATCGAGGGTGAAAAACTGTTTTTT

v_call: TRBV2
clone_size: -
d_call: TRBD2
j_call: TRBJ2-7
cdr3_aa: CASSLAGGLDEQYF
cdr3_nt: TGTGCCAGCTCTCTAGCGGGCGGGCTGGACGAGCAGTACTTC

v_call: TRBV6-5
clone_size: -
d_call: TRBD1
j_call: TRBJ1-3
cdr3_aa: CAGSVDRGPGNTIYF
cdr3_nt: TGTGCCGGCAGTGTGGACAGGGGGCCTGGAAACACCATATATTTT

v_call: TRBV7-3
clone_size: -
d_call: TRBD2
j_call: TRBJ2-3
cdr3_aa: CASSADSGGLLDTQYF
cdr3_nt: TGTGCCAGCAGCGCCGATAGCGGGGGCCTACTAGATACGCAGTATTTT

v_call: TRBV5-4
clone_size: -
d_call: TRBD1
j_call: TRBJ2-1
cdr3_aa: CASSSGQAPYNEQFF
cdr3_nt: TGTGCCAGCAGCTCGGGACAGGCGCCGTACAATGAGCAGTTCTTC

v_call: TRBV5-1
clone_size: -
d_call: TRBD2
j_call: TRBJ2-7
cdr3_aa: CASSLGVAGMTYEQYF
cdr3_nt: TGCGCCAGCAGCTTGGGAGTAGCGGGGATGACCTACGAGCAGTACTTC

v_call: TRBV25-1
clone_size: -
d_call: -
j_call: TRBJ2-7
cdr3_aa: CASSQGGGLYEQYF
cdr3_nt: TGTGCCAGCAGCCAGGGTGGAGGGCTTTACGAGCAGTACTTC

v_call: TRBV5-5
clone_size: -
d_call: -
j_call: TRBJ1-5
cdr3_aa: CASTTEVGHNQPQHF
cdr3_nt: TGTGCCAGCACCACGGAGGTGGGTCACAATCAGCCCCAGCATTTT

v_call: TRBV6-6
clone_size: -
d_call: -
j_call: TRBJ1-5
cdr3_aa: CASSANQPQHF
cdr3_nt: TGTGCCAGCAGCGCCAATCAGCCCCAGCATTTT

v_call: TRBV5-1
clone_size: -
d_call: -
j_call: TRBJ2-7
cdr3_aa: CASSLVDSSYEQYF
cdr3_nt: TGCGCCAGCAGCTTGGTGGACAGCTCCTACGAGCAGTACTTC

v_call: TRBV18
clone_size: once
d_call: -
j_call: TRBJ1-4
cdr3_aa: CASSGTAEKLFF
cdr3_nt: TGTGCCAGCTCAGGGACGGCCGAAAAACTGTTTTTT

v_call: TRBV19
clone_size: -
d_call: -
j_call: TRBJ1-5
cdr3_aa: CATQGGGPQHF
cdr3_nt: TGTGCCACCCAAGGGGGTGGTCCCCAGCATTTT

v_call: TRBV6-1
clone_size: -
d_call: TRBD2
j_call: TRBJ2-7
cdr3_aa: CASIPGLDSYEQYF
cdr3_nt: TGTGCCAGCATTCCGGGACTAGACTCCTACGAGCAGTACTTC

v_call: TRBV27
clone_size: -
d_call: -
j_call: TRBJ2-5
cdr3_aa: CASSTQGETQYF
cdr3_nt: TGTGCCAGCAGTACCCAAGGCGAGACCCAGTACTTC

v_call: TRBV19
clone_size: -
d_call: -
j_call: TRBJ1-1
cdr3_aa: CASSLKTGPNTEAFF
cdr3_nt: TGTGCCAGTAGTTTAAAGACAGGACCGAACACTGAAGCTTTCTTT

v_call: TRBV29-1
clone_size: -
d_call: -
j_call: TRBJ2-5
cdr3_aa: CSVDSAETQYF
cdr3_nt: TGCAGCGTTGACAGTGCAGAGACCCAGTACTTC

v_call: TRBV4-2
clone_size: few
d_call: -
j_call: TRBJ1-3
cdr3_aa: CASSQDRRVNTIYF
cdr3_nt: TGTGCCAGCAGCCAAGATCGGCGGGTAAACACCATATATTTT

v_call: TRBV5-1
clone_size: -
d_call: -
j_call: TRBJ2-7
cdr3_aa: CASSLLRDYEQYF
cdr3_nt: TGCGCCAGCAGCCTTTTGCGAGACTACGAGCAGTACTTC

v_call: TRBV28
clone_size: few
d_call: -
j_call: TRBJ1-2
cdr3_aa: CASRLGGGDYGYTF
cdr3_nt: TGTGCCAGCAGGTTAGGGGGAGGGGACTATGGCTACACCTTC

v_call: TRBV6-6
clone_size: -
d_call: -
j_call: TRBJ1-1
cdr3_aa: CASSYSAGDTEAFF
cdr3_nt: TGTGCCAGCAGTTACTCGGCAGGGGACACTGAAGCTTTCTTT

v_call: TRBV6-1
clone_size: -
d_call: TRBD1
j_call: TRBJ1-6
cdr3_aa: CASSPGQGTNSPLHF
cdr3_nt: TGTGCCAGCAGCCCTGGACAGGGAACCAATTCACCCCTCCACTTT

v_call: TRBV4-2
clone_size: -
d_call: -
j_call: TRBJ2-1
cdr3_aa: CASSQEQGLSYNEQFF
cdr3_nt: TGTGCCAGCAGCCAGGAACAGGGCCTGAGCTACAATGAGCAGTTCTTC

v_call: TRBV28
clone_size: -
d_call: TRBD2
j_call: TRBJ2-1
cdr3_aa: CASRTPGGGNEQFF
cdr3_nt: TGTGCCAGCAGGACCCCAGGCGGGGGCAATGAGCAGTTCTTC